This T cell receptor beta chain is drawn from a study of a mutant IDH1 vaccine in newly diagnosed glioma. About the research overall: Vaccines were first given 4-6 weeks after radiotherapy alone, or with temozolomide cycles. Scheduled at week 35, visit V12 preceded visit V13, held at week 47. Patients' prior therapy spanned radiotherapy, temozolomide, or both; most underwent both.

This clone is a singleton in its sample. Its antigen is not known. Specified time point: week 47, end of study. It was 300 ug of mutant IDH1 20-mer peptide that made up each vaccine dose, given with topical imiquimod. CDR1 and CDR2 from the germline V gene are MNHNY and SVGAGI (reference sequence). Trimming removed 7 bases from V and 4 bases from J, with 11 bases in between. This CDR3 is built from 13 residues. Only in-frame clones appear in the TCRdb table, and some are missing; sequencing was by immunoSEQ multiplex PCR. Among about 54,000 clones listed, about four fifths were seen once. The rearrangement links TRBV6-6 to TRBJ1-5; D is unclear. Source: PBMCs, taken from a glioma patient whose treatment included an IDH1 peptide vaccine. This clonotype was obtained from a woman in her 50s with glioma. This CDR3 reads CASTGVNNQPQHF. In nucleotides, the CDR3 is TGTGCCAGCACGGGAGTGAATAATCAGCCCCAGCATTTT.